This T cell receptor (beta chain) came from a study of T cells in Graves' hyperthyroidism and ophthalmopathy. Study at large: Peripheral blood collection took place at initial diagnosis, before any treatment.

This clonotype was counted only a few times. The antigen is unknown. RNA transcripts were the template for amplifying TCR beta CDR3 regions. Carried out on the TCR CDR3, a first-round RT-PCR used the HTBI primer set. Using its own MiXCR run on the multiplex PCR reads, TCRdb lists one record per CDR3 protein. The repertoire consists of hundreds of thousands of distinct CDR3 sequences, with 20% to 25% occurring once and the leading ten covering approximately 49%. Study conclusions and caveats: Most clonotypes expanded in the thyroid (above 0.001) were also present in blood.

At least 3 on the Clinical Activity Score was recorded for ophthalmopathy patients, who also had NOSPECS grade at least 4 and duration under 3 months. Exclusion of a patient resulted from uncontrolled infection, other autoimmune disease, pregnancy or lactation. Germline trimming cut 5 bases from V and 7 bases from J; bases unmatched to any gene: 7. The CDR3 consists of 14 residues. The germline CDR1 and CDR2 sequences are KGHSH and LQKENI. This sequence joins TRBV18 and TRBJ2-1; 8 nucleotides line up with TRBD2. Sequencing was performed on blood. The sequence derives from a woman between 65 and 79 years old with Graves' ophthalmopathy. The CDR3 nucleotides read TGTGCCAGCTCATCGGGACTAGAAGGAAATGAGCAGTTCTTC. This sequence encodes CASSSGLEGNEQFF.